The rows below give T cell receptor beta chains drawn from one sample of a study of cytomegalovirus exposure and HLA in healthy donors. TCRdb's table, derived via immunoSEQ multiplex PCR, lists solely in-frame clones and lacks some. Of more than 200,000 clones in the sample, around 90% are singletons; the top ten hold around 3.1%. The sequenced sample consisted of PBMCs. The receptors shown here come from a woman aged 25 to 39 in good health and CMV-seronegative. Each CDR3 is given with its conserved first and last residue. The D gene is left open where the match is weak. Rows may omit the clone size; those that give it use once, few, many or a size class.

clone size	D gene	V gene	J gene	CDR3 DNA	CDR3 protein
.	.	TRBV2	TRBJ2-5	TGTGCCAGCAGTAGGGACGGCGGGACCCAGTACTTC	CASSRDGGTQYF
.	TRBD2	TRBV4-3	TRBJ2-3	TGCGCCAGCAGCCAAACTCTAGCGGGGGGCACAGATACGCAGTATTTT	CASSQTLAGGTDTQYF
.	.	TRBV28	TRBJ1-2	TGTGCCAGCAGTCCCGATTTTAACTATGGCTACACCTTC	CASSPDFNYGYTF
.	.	TRBV18	TRBJ1-4	TGTGCCAGCTCCCAAGAACAGGAAGAAAAACTGTTTTTT	CASSQEQEEKLFF
.	.	TRBV27	TRBJ1-3	TGTGCCAGCAGTTTATTCCCAGGGGCTGGAAACACCATATATTTT	CASSLFPGAGNTIYF
.	TRBD2	TRBV29-1	TRBJ2-1	TGCAGCGTTTTACTAAGCGGGAGCCCCCCGCATGAGCAGTTCTTC	CSVLLSGSPPHEQFF
.	TRBD2	TRBV2	TRBJ2-7	TGTGCCAGCAGGGCACCCGTTCAGCGGGAGGGCTTTCTCGAGCAGTACTTC	CASRAPVQREGFLEQYF
.	.	TRBV9	TRBJ2-1	TGTGCCAGCAGCGTAGGTACGAGCAATGAGCAGTTCTTC	CASSVGTSNEQFF
.	.	TRBV29-1	TRBJ2-3	TGCAGCGTTGTAGTGGGTTCGAAGGATACGCAGTATTTT	CSVVVGSKDTQYF
.	.	TRBV29-1	TRBJ1-4	TGCAGCGTTGCGCAGGAGAGGGAAAAACTGTTTTTT	CSVAQEREKLFF
.	TRBD1	TRBV5-6	TRBJ1-5	TGTGCCAGCAGCTCCGGACAGGGCAGGATGCAGCCCCAGCATTTT	CASSSGQGRMQPQHF
.	.	TRBV13	TRBJ2-3	TGTGCCAGCAGCTTAGGACCCACAGATACGCAGTATTTT	CASSLGPTDTQYF
once	TRBD1	TRBV7-9	TRBJ2-7	TGTGCCAGCAGCTTCGGGACAGGGGGCTACGAGCAGTACTTC	CASSFGTGGYEQYF
.	.	TRBV28	TRBJ1-5	TGTGCCAGCAATCTAGGGTCCCCCCGCAATCAGCCCCAGCATTTT	CASNLGSPRNQPQHF
.	.	TRBV6-6	TRBJ2-1	TGTGCCAGCAGCCTAGGGAGCTCCTACAATGAGCAGTTCTTC	CASSLGSSYNEQFF
once	.	TRBV9	TRBJ1-1	TGTGCCAGCAGCGGAGTGGGAGGATATGAAGCTTTCTTT	CASSGVGGYEAFF
.	TRBD1	TRBV2	TRBJ2-7	TGTGCCAGCAGTGAAAGTGGGACAGGGGGCGTGAACTACGAGCAGTACTTC	CASSESGTGGVNYEQYF
.	.	TRBV7-9	TRBJ2-5	TGTGCCAGCTCTGGACACCACCAAGAGACCCAGTACTTC	CASSGHHQETQYF
.	TRBD1	TRBV11-2	TRBJ2-7	TGTGCCAGCAGTGCCTCGTCGGGACAGGGGCAGTACTTC	CASSASSGQGQYF
.	.	TRBV19	TRBJ2-1	TGTGCCAGTAGGGGTACCTACAATGAGCAGTTCTTC	CASRGTYNEQFF
.	.	TRBV28	TRBJ2-4	TGTGCCAGCAGTTTATTCGGGAAAAACATTCAGTACTTC	CASSLFGKNIQYF
once	.	TRBV27	TRBJ2-2	TGTGCCAGCAGTCTCCAGCCGAGAACCGGGGAGCTGTTTTTT	CASSLQPRTGELFF
.	.	TRBV30	TRBJ1-2	TGTGCCTGGAGTGTAGGGCCAGGTCCCTACACCTTC	CAWSVGPGPYTF
.	.	TRBV27	TRBJ2-1	TGTGCCAGCAGTTACTCATCAGGAGGTTACAATGAGCAGTTCTTC	CASSYSSGGYNEQFF
.	TRBD1	TRBV4-2	TRBJ2-2	TGTGCCAGCAGCCAGTCAGGGGGCGGGGAGCTGTTTTTT	CASSQSGGGELFF
.	.	TRBV28	TRBJ1-2	TGTGCCAGCAGTTTAGGACAGCAATATGGCTACACCTTC	CASSLGQQYGYTF
.	.	TRBV27	TRBJ2-7	TGTGCCAGCAGACTCACCTTAAGCGGTGTCGAGCAGTACTTC	CASRLTLSGVEQYF
few	.	TRBV28	TRBJ1-1	TGTGCCAGCCGGTTGGGGACTGAAGCTTTCTTT	CASRLGTEAFF
.	.	TRBV27	TRBJ2-2	TGTGCCAGCAGTTCTCGGGCAGGCACCGGGGAGCTGTTTTTT	CASSSRAGTGELFF
once	.	TRBV4-1	TRBJ2-5	TGCGCCAGCAGCCCGGGAGCTGCTCAAGAGACCCAGTACTTC	CASSPGAAQETQYF
.	.	TRBV6-5	TRBJ2-2	TGTGCCAGCCGGGACACTAACACCGGGGAGCTGTTTTTT	CASRDTNTGELFF
.	TRBD1	TRBV2	TRBJ2-7	TGTGCCAGCAGTGGCGGTAGGGGACAGGGGTCCTACGAGCAGTACTTC	CASSGGRGQGSYEQYF
.	.	TRBV4-1	TRBJ2-7	TGCGCCAGCAGCCTACGGGTCGCGGGCGCGGGCTCCTACGAGCAGTACTTC	CASSLRVAGAGSYEQYF
.	TRBD2	TRBV28	TRBJ2-7	TGTGCCAGCAGTCCCCGACTAGCGGGGCAATACGAGCAGTACTTC	CASSPRLAGQYEQYF
.	.	TRBV7-2	TRBJ2-5	TGTGCCAGCAGCTCGGGGAGGGGGGAGACCCAGTACTTC	CASSSGRGETQYF
.	TRBD2	TRBV4-2	TRBJ2-2	TGTGCCAGCAGCCAAGATACAGGTAGCGGGAGGGCGTACACCGGGGAGCTGTTTTTT	CASSQDTGSGRAYTGELFF
.	.	TRBV7-6	TRBJ2-7	TGTGCCAGCAGCGAGGACAGAGGTTACGAGCAGTACTTC	CASSEDRGYEQYF
.	.	TRBV5-1	TRBJ2-7	TGCGCCAGCGCTGAGCCCTTAGACACAGGGTCCTACGAGCAGTACTTC	CASAEPLDTGSYEQYF
.	.	TRBV27	TRBJ1-5	TGTGCCAGCAGTTTAGCGGGGTTGAGCAATCAGCCCCAGCATTTT	CASSLAGLSNQPQHF
once	.	TRBV30	TRBJ1-5	TGTGCCTGGAGTGTACGAGGAAGGGGATGGGGGGCCTATAGCAATCAGCCCCAGCATTTT	CAWSVRGRGWGAYSNQPQHF
.	.	TRBV4-1	TRBJ1-2	TGCGCCAGCAGCCGACGGGACGTCGTCGATGGCTACACCTTC	CASSRRDVVDGYTF
.	.	TRBV28	TRBJ1-1	TGTGCCAGCAGTTTATCCCAGGGATTGGACACTGAAGCTTTCTTT	CASSLSQGLDTEAFF
.	.	TRBV27	TRBJ2-1	TGTGCCAGCAGTCAGGGGGGACGACAGCTTAAGCAGTTCTTC	CASSQGGRQLKQFF
.	.	TRBV29-1	TRBJ2-2	TGCAGCTGCGACAGACCCACCGGGGAGCTGTTTTTT	CSCDRPTGELFF
.	.	TRBV6-1	TRBJ1-3	TGTGCCAGCAAGGTCCTATTTTCGGGACCTGAAACCATATATTTT	CASKVLFSGPETIYF
.	.	TRBV5-4	TRBJ1-4	TGTGCCAGCAGCCTTAGGCCGGGGACTAATGAAAAACTGTTTTTT	CASSLRPGTNEKLFF
.	.	TRBV27	TRBJ2-1	TGTGCCGTTTCAGGGGGGACTCGACCCTACAATGAGCAGTTCTTC	CAVSGGTRPYNEQFF
.	.	TRBV6-1	TRBJ2-5	TGTGCCAACCGGGGACGGGGGCAAGAGACCCAGTACTTC	CANRGRGQETQYF
few	.	TRBV11-2	TRBJ1-2	TGTGCCAGCAGCTTAGATCATCTGTATGGCTACACCTTC	CASSLDHLYGYTF
.	.	TRBV5-1	TRBJ1-1	TGCGCCAGCAGCTTGGCGGCAGGGGCTGGGACTGAAGCTTTCTTT	CASSLAAGAGTEAFF
.	TRBD2	TRBV19	TRBJ2-7	TGTGCCAGTAGTATAGATCTAACGGTAGCGGGCTACGAGCAGTACTTC	CASSIDLTVAGYEQYF
.	.	TRBV6-7	TRBJ2-7	TGTGCCAGCTGTTGGGGGGCCCTCTCCTACGAGCAGTACTTC	CASCWGALSYEQYF
.	TRBD1	TRBV28	TRBJ1-5	TGTGCCAGCAGCAGTTTTCGGGGACAGTGGGGGTATGAGAACAATCAGCCCCAGCATTTT	CASSSFRGQWGYENNQPQHF
.	.	TRBV9	TRBJ2-5	TGTGCCAGCAGCGTAGCCAGCCAAGAGACCCAGTACTTC	CASSVASQETQYF
.	.	TRBV28	TRBJ1-5	TGTGCCAGCAGTCTCGGAGGGGGAGGTGATCAGCCCCAGCATTTT	CASSLGGGGDQPQHF
.	TRBD1	TRBV18	TRBJ2-5	TGTGCCAGCTCGGGACAGGGGGCAGAGACCCAGTACTTC	CASSGQGAETQYF
.	.	TRBV7-9	TRBJ2-1	TGTGCCAGCAGGCCCTCTCCAGGCGGGGTTTACAATGAGCAGTTCTTC	CASRPSPGGVYNEQFF
.	TRBD1	TRBV10-1	TRBJ2-1	TGCGCCAGCAACGAGGGACAGGGGGGAGGTCTAGTCTTCTACAATGAGCAGTTCTTC	CASNEGQGGGLVFYNEQFF
.	TRBD2	TRBV6-1	TRBJ2-1	TGTGCCAGCAGTGCCAACCCAACTAGCGGGGTCTACAATGAGCAGTTCTTC	CASSANPTSGVYNEQFF